These T cell receptor beta chains were read from a single sample in a study of blood T cell repertoires in COVID-19. The table came from immunoSEQ multiplex PCR; TCRdb's copy has only in-frame clones and leaves some out. The sample lists about 110,000 clones; more than 75% were seen once. The sample consisted of peripheral blood. The receptors shown here come from a human donor in a cohort sampled during active COVID-19. The CDR3 runs from the conserved cysteine through the conserved F or W. D genes are given only for firm matches. Rows may omit the clone size; those that give it use once, few, many or a size class.

clone size,J gene,D gene,V gene,CDR3 DNA,CDR3 protein
NA,TRBJ1-2,NA,TRBV6-1,TGTGCCAGCAGTGAAGCGAACAGGGCGGGAGAAGGCTACACCTTC,CASSEANRAGEGYTF
NA,TRBJ2-1,NA,TRBV27,TGTGCCAGCAGTTTATGGTCGGGGAATGAGCAGTTCTTC,CASSLWSGNEQFF
few,TRBJ1-1,NA,TRBV15,TGTGCCACCAGCAGCCAGGAGGGCTTGAACACTGAAGCTTTCTTT,CATSSQEGLNTEAFF
NA,TRBJ2-7,TRBD1,TRBV18,TGTGCCAGCTCACCCCCGGGACAGGGCAATGGCGAGCAGTACTTC,CASSPPGQGNGEQYF
NA,TRBJ2-5,NA,TRBV28,TGTGCCAGCAGCACAAATGGAGAGACCCAGTACTTC,CASSTNGETQYF
NA,TRBJ1-2,TRBD1,TRBV28,TGTGCCAGCAGCCCCTTGAGACAGGGCCTACGATTCTATGGCTACACCTTC,CASSPLRQGLRFYGYTF
once,TRBJ1-4,NA,TRBV2,TGTGCCAGCAGTGAAGAACAGGAGGGAAAACTGTTTTTT,CASSEEQEGKLFF
NA,TRBJ1-2,NA,TRBV7-2,TGTGCCAGCAGCGGAGACCAGGGAATGGGTAGCTATGGCTACACCTTC,CASSGDQGMGSYGYTF
once,TRBJ1-1,NA,TRBV9,TGTGCCAGCAGCGACCCCTTCGGAGGCTTGAACACTGAAGCTTTCTTT,CASSDPFGGLNTEAFF
NA,TRBJ1-4,NA,TRBV4-2,TGTGCCAGCAGCCAAGAACGAAGGGGCGGAACTAATGAAAAACTGTTTTTT,CASSQERRGGTNEKLFF
NA,TRBJ2-1,TRBD2,TRBV9,TGTGCCAGCAGCGCCCTCGTGGGCGGGGGGTACAATGAGCAGTTCTTC,CASSALVGGGYNEQFF
NA,TRBJ2-2,TRBD2,TRBV27,TGTGCCAGCCGAAGACAGACCACTAGCGGGAGGGCCCCCGGGGAGCTGTTTTTT,CASRRQTTSGRAPGELFF
NA,TRBJ2-2,NA,TRBV19,TGTGCCAGTAGGACTGAATTGGGTTCCGGGGAGCTGTTTTTT,CASRTELGSGELFF
NA,TRBJ2-7,NA,TRBV7-9,TGTGCCAGCAGCGACAGCCGCTCCTACGAGCAGTACTTC,CASSDSRSYEQYF
NA,TRBJ2-3,NA,TRBV7-8,TGTGCCAGCAGCTTACTCAGGGGAAGCACAGATACGCAGTATTTT,CASSLLRGSTDTQYF
once,TRBJ1-3,NA,TRBV24-1,TGTGCCACCAGTGATTTGCGGGGGAGCTCTGGAAACACCATATATTTT,CATSDLRGSSGNTIYF
NA,TRBJ2-7,NA,TRBV9,TGTGCCAGCAGCGTAGCGGAGGTACCCTACGAGCAGTACTTC,CASSVAEVPYEQYF
few,TRBJ1-5,NA,TRBV24-1,TGTGCCACCAGTCCCCGGGGGGCAAGCAATCAGCCCCAGCATTTT,CATSPRGASNQPQHF
NA,TRBJ1-2,NA,TRBV13,TGTGCCAGCAGCTTAGGCCGGTACAGGGATAACTATGGCTACACCTTC,CASSLGRYRDNYGYTF
NA,TRBJ2-3,TRBD2,TRBV5-4,TGTGCCAGCAGCTGGGAGGGAGGGGAGGAAGATACGCAGTATTTT,CASSWEGGEEDTQYF
NA,TRBJ1-5,TRBD1,TRBV3-1/TRBV3-2,TGTGCCAGCAGCTCAGACAGGGGGAATCAGCCCCAGCATTTT,CASSSDRGNQPQHF
NA,TRBJ1-6,NA,TRBV11-2,TGTGCCAGCAGCGCGGTTGCGCTGGATTCACCCCTCCACTTT,CASSAVALDSPLHF
once,TRBJ1-4,NA,TRBV5-1,TGCGCCAGCAGCTTCGGGGGTAGTGGGATGAATGAAAAACTGTTTTTT,CASSFGGSGMNEKLFF
NA,TRBJ1-4,TRBD1,TRBV18,TGTGCCAGCTCACCTGGGACAGCGACTTTTAATGAAAAACTGTTTTTT,CASSPGTATFNEKLFF
NA,TRBJ1-2,NA,TRBV25-1,TGTGCCAGCAGAAGTTCGGGAGCTAACTATGGCTACACCTTC,CASRSSGANYGYTF
NA,TRBJ2-3,TRBD2,TRBV10-3,TGTGCCATCAGTGAGGTGCGGGGGGGAAGCACAGATACGCAGTATTTT,CAISEVRGGSTDTQYF
NA,TRBJ2-7,NA,TRBV4-1,TGCGCCAGCAGCCAAGTTCCAGGTTACTACGAGCAGTACTTC,CASSQVPGYYEQYF
NA,TRBJ2-1,NA,TRBV7-3,TGTGCCAGCAGCTTAACAGGGGCGGGGTACAATGAGCAGTTCTTC,CASSLTGAGYNEQFF
NA,TRBJ2-2,TRBD1,TRBV6-6,TGTGCCAGCAGTAGGGACAGGGGGCCTGACGGGGAGCTGTTTTTT,CASSRDRGPDGELFF
few,TRBJ2-7,NA,TRBV6-5,TGTGCCAGCACGCCTAATGCGGTGAGCTACGAGCAGTACTTC,CASTPNAVSYEQYF
NA,TRBJ2-1,TRBD1,TRBV5-1,TGCGCCAGCAGCTGGACAGGGCACAACTCCTACAATGAGCAGTTCTTC,CASSWTGHNSYNEQFF
NA,TRBJ2-7,NA,TRBV5-5,TGTGCCAGCAGCCTGGAAACTATTAAAACCGAGCAGTACTTC,CASSLETIKTEQYF
NA,TRBJ1-1,NA,TRBV12-3/TRBV12-4,TGTGCCAGCAGTTTAATGACGGGGAAGTGTGGGTTT,CASSLMTGKCGF
once,TRBJ2-1,TRBD1,TRBV7-3,TGTGCCAGCAGCTCCGGGACAGAGAATGAGCAGTTCTTC,CASSSGTENEQFF
NA,TRBJ2-2,TRBD2,TRBV28,TGTGCCAGCAGTTTGGGGGGGTTAGCCGGGGAGCTGTTTTTT,CASSLGGLAGELFF
NA,TRBJ2-3,TRBD2,TRBV6-5,TGTGCCAGCAGGGGGACTAGCGGCTTGACTACGCAGTATTTT,CASRGTSGLTTQYF
NA,TRBJ2-1,NA,TRBV20-1,TGCAGTGCTACCAGGGTCCGGGAGCAGTTCTTC,CSATRVREQFF
NA,TRBJ1-5,NA,TRBV28,TGTGCCAGTAGCGGAGGCGATTATAGCAATCAGCCCCAGCATTTT,CASSGGDYSNQPQHF
NA,TRBJ2-3,NA,TRBV5-1,TGCGCCAGCAGCTTGATTTCGGATACGCAGTATTTT,CASSLISDTQYF
NA,TRBJ2-1,TRBD1,TRBV5-1,TGCGCCAGCAGCTTGGGTGCGGACAGGGTCAATGAGCAGTTCTTC,CASSLGADRVNEQFF
NA,TRBJ1-2,NA,TRBV27,TGTGCCAGCAGTCCCCTCGGGGGGTATGGCTACACCTTC,CASSPLGGYGYTF
NA,TRBJ2-2,TRBD1,TRBV9,TGTGCCAGCAGCCCCCAGGGGGTGGGGGCGACCGGGGAGCTGTTTTTT,CASSPQGVGATGELFF
NA,TRBJ1-1,TRBD1,TRBV4-3,TGCGCCAGCAGACCACAGGGGATGGTGGGTACTGAAGCTTTCTTT,CASRPQGMVGTEAFF
once,TRBJ1-4,TRBD1,TRBV28,TGTGCCAGCAGTTTTCTATCCGGGACAGGGTTTAATGAAAAACTGTTTTTT,CASSFLSGTGFNEKLFF
NA,TRBJ2-1,TRBD1,TRBV6-5,TGTGCCAGCAGTCCCTCTCAGGGGGTTGATGAGCAGTTCTTC,CASSPSQGVDEQFF
once,TRBJ2-3,TRBD1,TRBV18,TGTGCCAGCTCACCACTAGCCGGGACAGGGACTAATACGCAGTATTTT,CASSPLAGTGTNTQYF
NA,TRBJ2-1,TRBD2,TRBV29-1,TGCAGCGCCGGGACTAGCGGATACAATGAGCAGTTCTTC,CSAGTSGYNEQFF
NA,TRBJ1-4,NA,TRBV5-1,TGCGCCAGCAGCTTTTTCAGGGGAAGTAATGAAAAACTGTTTTTT,CASSFFRGSNEKLFF
NA,TRBJ2-1,NA,TRBV6-1,TGTGCCAGCAGTGAACAAGCAGGCCGGTTCAATGAGCAGTTCTTC,CASSEQAGRFNEQFF
NA,TRBJ1-2,NA,TRBV5-6,TGTGCCAGCAGCTTGCCGGCGGACAATGGCTACACCTTC,CASSLPADNGYTF
NA,TRBJ1-5,NA,TRBV19,TGTGCCACCAGCGTCGGCAATCAGCCCCAGCATTTT,CATSVGNQPQHF
NA,TRBJ2-1,TRBD2,TRBV9,TGTGCCAGCAGCGAGTGGAGCGGGATCTATAATGAGCAGTTCTTC,CASSEWSGIYNEQFF
once,TRBJ2-5,TRBD2,TRBV18,TGTGCCAGCTCACCTACGAGCGGGGGGTCTCCGGAGACCCAGTACTTC,CASSPTSGGSPETQYF
NA,TRBJ1-5,NA,TRBV2,TGTGCCAGCAGTGAAAGGCGGGATCAGCCCCAGCATTTT,CASSERRDQPQHF
NA,TRBJ1-3,TRBD1,TRBV5-1,TGCGCCAGCAGCTCGGGACAGGGATACTACGACACCATATATTTT,CASSSGQGYYDTIYF
NA,TRBJ2-3,NA,TRBV5-8,TGTGCCAGCAGCTTGGGAGGACACGGCACAGATACGCAGTATTTT,CASSLGGHGTDTQYF
NA,TRBJ2-2,NA,TRBV10-1,TGCGCCAGCAGTGCAGGGGTTCAGACCGGGGAGCTGTTTTTT,CASSAGVQTGELFF